These 4 T cell receptor beta chains were sequenced from one sample in a study of T cell clonality in common variable immunodeficiency. Profiled with immunoSEQ multiplex PCR; TCRdb holds only in-frame clones, not every one. The sample was found to contain about 52,000 clones, and every one recurs. The source material was peripheral blood mononuclear cells. The receptors here all came from a person aged 18 to 69 in good health.

This clone was counted at least ten times. With the read ending 3 residues before the CDR3 end, the germline J gene is used to fill in that end. V gene TRBV30 combines with J gene TRBJ1-1; tentatively, D is TRBD1 (6 bases). The CDR3 runs 12 residues. Germline V gives CDR1 GTSNPN, CDR2 SVGIG (reference sequence). V was shortened by 5 bases and J by 2 bases, with 9 bases between the two germline ends. The DNA read from the CDR3 is TGTGCCTGGGGACAGACTAACACTGAA. Its translation: CAWGQTNTE. In full, the CDR3 is CAWGQTNTEAFF.

This clone was detected ten times or more. The read gets to within 3 residues of the CDR3 end, and the germline J gene fills in the rest. The V call is TRBV20-1, the J call TRBJ2-1, with TRBD2 matching 9 bases. With 5 bases clipped from V and 2 bases from J, the junction kept 4 bases outside the gene matches. This CDR3 is built from 14 residues. The germline V gene has CDR1 DFQATT and CDR2 SNEGSKA (reference sequence). CDR3 loop: CSARGGGAYNEQFF. CDR3 bases read: TGCAGTGCTCGCGGCGGGGGGGCCTACAATGAG.

This clone was detected a few times. Sequencing ends 3 residues short of the CDR3 end; the germline J gene provides the rest. The chain couples TRBV13 to TRBJ2-7, with 13 bases fitting TRBD2. The CDR3 covers 15 residues. CDR1 is PRHDT, CDR2 FYEKMQ, per germline (reference sequence). Germline trimming cut 5 bases from V and 3 bases from J; bases unmatched to any gene: 4. The DNA read from the CDR3 is TGTGCCAGCAGCCCAGGGACTAGCGGGAACTACGAG. It encodes CASSPGTSGNYE. The whole CDR3 reads CASSPGTSGNYEQYF.

As for this clone: Read data end 3 residues before the CDR3 end; the end is taken from the germline J gene. V and J are TRBV5-1 and TRBJ1-1, with TRBD1 as a possible D gene (5 bases). Per the germline V gene, CDR1 is SGHRS and CDR2 is YFSETQ. The CDR3 has 14 amino acids. The covered CDR3 bases are TGCGCCAGCAGCCCCCGGGACTACCAAGAGACA. Amino acids: CASSPRDYQET. The entire CDR3 is CASSPRDYQETAFF.